Only a few counts were recorded for the clone carrying this T cell receptor beta chain. As yet, its antigen is unknown. Libraries were prepared by immunoSEQ multiplex PCR; TCRdb keeps only in-frame clonotypes and omits some of them. The table records roughly 84,000 clones, around nine tenths of them present only once. This specimen belongs to a study of T cells in localized non-small cell lung cancer. V lost 4 bases and J lost 8; bases outside the gene matches: 12. This CDR3 comprises 16 residues. Germline V gene lookup returns CDR1 SGHDT and CDR2 YYEEEE. General observations from the study: Increased T cell density in blood showed an association with longer overall survival. Among the top 100 tumor clones, a median 57 appeared in adjacent lung. Sequence data derive from only one tumor region, so heterogeneity remains possible. It was uninvolved adjacent lung that showed the highest T cell clonality, exceeding tumor.

The chain uses TRBV5-6 and TRBJ1-4; 9 positions match TRBD1. This clonotype was obtained from a woman between 40 and 69 years old with stage I squamous cell lung carcinoma. Sequencing was performed on peripheral blood, taken before any cancer treatment. The CDR3 nucleotides read TGTGCCAGCAGCCTACCGGGACAGGGCACAGGGGAAAAACTGTTTTTT. Its translation is CASSLPGQGTGEKLFF.